These 11 T cell receptor beta chains were all obtained from the same sample, sequenced in a study of T cell changes during pregnancy in multiple sclerosis. TCRdb's table, derived via immunoSEQ multiplex PCR, lists solely in-frame clones and lacks some. The profile shows approximately 61,000 clones, 80% to 95% of them singletons. The sequencing here drew on peripheral blood, taken after pregnancy. The receptor set was obtained from a female donor in good health, enrolled as a control in a pregnancy study.

CDR3 bases: TGTGCCAGCAGCCCCAGGGCTAGCGGGACCTACGAGCAGTACTTC. Its protein product is CASSPRASGTYEQYF. This chain links TRBV11-3 with TRBJ2-7, with 9 bases fitting TRBD2. This CDR3 contains 15 residues. From germline, CDR1 is SGHNT and CDR2 YENEEA. J gave up 2 bases and V 5 bases, and 7 bases lay outside the gene matches.

This chain uses TRBV4-1 with TRBJ2-1; the match to TRBD2 covers 8 bases. The V segment lost 1 base and the J segment 0 bases; nucleotides outside the gene matches: 5. The V gene's germline CDR1 is MGHRA and CDR2 YSYEKL. This CDR3 comprises 17 residues. CDR3 loop: CASSQGTSFSSYNEQFF. The CDR3 coding sequence is TGCGCCAGCAGCCAAGGGACTAGCTTCAGCTCCTACAATGAGCAGTTCTTC.

A single count supports this clone. The genes are TRBV5-1 and TRBJ2-7, with D perhaps TRBD1 (5 bases). The germline V gene encodes CDR1 SGHRS and CDR2 YFSETQ. Trimming cost V 4 bases and J 2 bases, with 10 bases left between them. CDR3 size: 13 residues. The CDR3 reads CASSPGNTYEQYF. In nucleotides, the CDR3 is TGCGCCAGCAGCCCAGGGAACACCTACGAGCAGTACTTC.

V usage is TRBV5-4 and J usage is TRBJ1-2, with 7 bases fitting TRBD1. The germline gives CDR1 SGHNT, CDR2 YYREEE (reference sequence). Germline trimming cut 3 bases from V and 2 bases from J; bases unmatched to any gene: 7. This CDR3 comprises 15 residues. The CDR3 region has the DNA TGTGCCAGCAGCTCCGGGACAGCCGGGAACTATGGCTACACCTTC. Translation: CASSSGTAGNYGYTF.

The chain combines TRBV6-1 with TRBJ1-3; D possibly corresponds to TRBD1 (5 bases). The CDR3 runs 15 residues. The germline V gene has CDR1 MNHNS and CDR2 SASEGT. Trimming took off 1 base at V and 3 bases at J, with 10 bases between the two ends. The CDR3 spells CASSEEGSGGNTIYF. The CDR3 region has the DNA TGTGCCAGCAGTGAAGAGGGGTCTGGTGGAAACACCATATATTTT.

The chain is built from TRBV5-1 and TRBJ1-4; 7 bases agree with TRBD1. CDR1 SGHRS and CDR2 YFSETQ come from the germline V gene. The CDR3 runs to 15 residues. V dropped 4 bases and J dropped 5; count of bases not matched to a gene: 8. As DNA, the CDR3 is TGCGCCAGCAGCCCCGAACAGGGGTCGAATGAAAAACTGTTTTTT. Its protein product is CASSPEQGSNEKLFF.

The chain recombines TRBV19 with TRBJ1-5, with D tentatively TRBD1 (5 bases). Trimming left V 6 bases short and J 3 bases short, with 18 bases between. CDR1 is LNHDA, CDR2 SQIVND, per germline (reference sequence). The CDR3 covers 16 residues. CDR3 amino acids: CASRGRDSFVNQPQHF. In DNA, the CDR3 is TGTGCCAGTAGGGGCCGGGACTCCTTCGTCAATCAGCCCCAGCATTTT.

The chain has TRBV13 and TRBJ2-7; D is unclear. Germline V gene lookup returns CDR1 PRHDT and CDR2 FYEKMQ (reference sequence). Trimming stripped 6 bases from V and 1 base from J, with 13 bases between. The CDR3 covers 14 residues. This CDR3 reads CASRRNSWSYEQYF. The CDR3 DNA reads as TGTGCCAGCAGGAGGAATAGTTGGTCCTACGAGCAGTACTTC.

This clone was found once. This CDR3 is CSVEGTGGGTDTQYF. The CDR3 nucleotides are TGCAGCGTTGAAGGGACAGGGGGCGGCACAGATACGCAGTATTTT. The V gene is TRBV29-1, the J gene TRBJ2-3; TRBD1 aligns across 11 bases. With 1 base clipped from V and 1 base from J, the junction kept 1 base outside the gene matches. The CDR3 is made up of 15 amino acids. Germline CDR1 is SQVTM and CDR2 is ANQGSEA.

The chain recombines TRBV18 with TRBJ2-3, with TRBD1 matching over 9 bases. The CDR3 loop spans 14 amino acids. The V and J ends lost 3 bases and 6 bases, in that order; junction bases with no gene match: 4. Germline CDR1 is KGHSH and CDR2 is LQKENI. As DNA, the CDR3 is TGTGCCAGCTCACCGGACAGGGGACGGGATACGCAGTATTTT. It is translated as CASSPDRGRDTQYF.

The V call is TRBV5-4, the J call TRBJ2-1; D is perhaps TRBD1 (5 bases). Deletions cut 2 bases from V and 9 bases from J, with 9 bases between. This CDR3 region has 12 residues. Germline V lookup: CDR1 SGHNT, CDR2 YYREEE (reference sequence). CDR3 in amino acids: CASSFERGEQFF. The CDR3 DNA is TGTGCCAGCAGCTTCGAAAGGGGTGAGCAGTTCTTC. The variable domain in full, completed from reference TRBV5-4 and TRBJ2-1, reads ETGVTQSPTHLIKTRGQQVTLRCSSQSGHNTVSWYQQALGQGPQFIFQYYREEENGRGNFPPRFSGLQFPNYSSELNVNALELDDSALYLCASSFERGEQFFGPGTRLTVL.